The T cell receptor beta chain under discussion was sequenced for a study of beta chain features in type 1 diabetes. Overall study findings and caveats: Relative to healthy donors, patients appeared to have naive, central memory and Treg TCRB repertoires that were more similar. With patients and controls alike, PCR might favor shorter templates to an equal degree. Shortening of TCRB CDR3s, moderate but significant, appeared in all four CD4+ subsets of Type 1 diabetes patients. Researchers could not determine here whether HLA type influences TCRB rearrangement.

Unmatched junction bases numbered 4, after V lost 0 bases and J lost 4 bases. CDR3 length equals 15 residues. Since all of the isolated RNA was reverse transcribed, expressed TCRB transcripts were what got sequenced. An average around 3.5 million reads came from naive, central memory and regulatory T cell samples. Clones were read by immunoSEQ multiplex PCR, and TCRdb kept only the in-frame ones, dropping some. The table shows 600,000 to 700,000 clones, with around 15% occurring only once. Turning to this clone: Its antigen is unknown.

The TCR was taken from a man between 18 and 29 years old with type 1 diabetes. The specimen was naive CD4+ T cells from blood. J is TRBJ1-1 and V is TRBV23-1; 8 bases are a match to TRBD1. TRBV23-1 falls under the ORF class, with uncertain function. Here the CDR3 reads CASSQSRQGPTEAFF. In DNA form, the CDR3 reads TGCGCCAGCAGTCAATCTCGACAGGGGCCCACTGAAGCTTTCTTT.